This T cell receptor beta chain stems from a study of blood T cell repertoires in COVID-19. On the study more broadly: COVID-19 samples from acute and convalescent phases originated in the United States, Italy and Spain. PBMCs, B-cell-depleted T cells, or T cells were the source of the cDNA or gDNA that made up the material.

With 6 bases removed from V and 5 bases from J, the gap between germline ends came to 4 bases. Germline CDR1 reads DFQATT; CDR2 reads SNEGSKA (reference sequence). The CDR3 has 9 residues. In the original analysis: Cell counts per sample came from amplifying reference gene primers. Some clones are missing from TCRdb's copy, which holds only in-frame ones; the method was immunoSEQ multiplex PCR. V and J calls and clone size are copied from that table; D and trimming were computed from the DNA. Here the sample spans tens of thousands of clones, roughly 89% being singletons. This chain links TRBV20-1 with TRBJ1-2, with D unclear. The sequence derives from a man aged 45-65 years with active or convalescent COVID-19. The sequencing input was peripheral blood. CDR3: CSATYGYTF. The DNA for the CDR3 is TGCAGTGCCACATATGGCTACACCTTC.